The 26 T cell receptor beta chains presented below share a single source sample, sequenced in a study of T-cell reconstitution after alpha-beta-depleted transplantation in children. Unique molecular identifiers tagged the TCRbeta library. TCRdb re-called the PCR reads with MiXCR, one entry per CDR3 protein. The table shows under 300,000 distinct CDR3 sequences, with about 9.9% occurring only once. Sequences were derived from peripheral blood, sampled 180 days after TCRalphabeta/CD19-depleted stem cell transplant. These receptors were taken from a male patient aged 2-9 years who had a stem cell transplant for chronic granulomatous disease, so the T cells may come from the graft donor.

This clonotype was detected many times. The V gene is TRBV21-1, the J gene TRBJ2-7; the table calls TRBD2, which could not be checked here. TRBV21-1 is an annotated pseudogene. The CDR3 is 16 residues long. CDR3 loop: CASSNVTTSAINEQYF. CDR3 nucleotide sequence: TGTGCCAGCAGCAACGTCACTACTAGCGCTATCAACGAGCAGTACTTC.

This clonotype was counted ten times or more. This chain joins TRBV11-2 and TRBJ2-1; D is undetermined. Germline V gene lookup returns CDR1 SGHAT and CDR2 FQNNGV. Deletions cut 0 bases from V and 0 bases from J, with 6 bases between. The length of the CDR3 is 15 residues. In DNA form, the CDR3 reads TGTGCCAGCAGCTTAGAAGGGTTCTCCTACAATGAGCAGTTCTTC. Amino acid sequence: CASSLEGFSYNEQFF.

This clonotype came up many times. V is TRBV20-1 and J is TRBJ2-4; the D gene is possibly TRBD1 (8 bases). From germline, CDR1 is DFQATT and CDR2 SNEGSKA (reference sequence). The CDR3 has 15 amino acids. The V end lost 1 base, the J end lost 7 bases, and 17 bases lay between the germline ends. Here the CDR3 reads CSARAGQGGSNIQYF. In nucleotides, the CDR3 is TGCAGTGCTAGAGCTGGACAGGGAGGGTCTAACATTCAGTACTTC.

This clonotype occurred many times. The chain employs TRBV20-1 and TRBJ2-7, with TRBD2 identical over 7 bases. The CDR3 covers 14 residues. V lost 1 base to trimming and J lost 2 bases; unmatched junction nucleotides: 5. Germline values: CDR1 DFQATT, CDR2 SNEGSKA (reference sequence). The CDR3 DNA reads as TGCAGTGCTAGAGGGGGGGGATTTGCCTACGAGCAGTACTTC. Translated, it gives CSARGGGFAYEQYF.

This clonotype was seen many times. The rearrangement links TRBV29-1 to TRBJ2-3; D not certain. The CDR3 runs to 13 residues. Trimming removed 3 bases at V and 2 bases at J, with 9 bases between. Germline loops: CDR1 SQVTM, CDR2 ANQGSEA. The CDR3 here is CSVDLGNTDTQYF. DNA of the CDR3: TGCAGCGTTGATCTCGGAAACACAGATACGCAGTATTTT.

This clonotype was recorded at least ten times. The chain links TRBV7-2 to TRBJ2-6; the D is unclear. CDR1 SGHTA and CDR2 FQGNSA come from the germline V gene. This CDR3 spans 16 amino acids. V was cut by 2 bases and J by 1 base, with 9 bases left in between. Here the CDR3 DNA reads TGTGCCAGCAGCTTACAGTGGGGTTCTGGGGCCAACGTCCTGACTTTC. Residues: CASSLQWGSGANVLTF.

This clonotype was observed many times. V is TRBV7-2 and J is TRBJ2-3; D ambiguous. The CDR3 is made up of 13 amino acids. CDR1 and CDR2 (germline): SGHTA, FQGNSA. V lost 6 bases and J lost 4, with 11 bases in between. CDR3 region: CASSFQYADTQYF. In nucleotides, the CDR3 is TGTGCCAGCAGTTTCCAATATGCAGATACGCAGTATTTT.

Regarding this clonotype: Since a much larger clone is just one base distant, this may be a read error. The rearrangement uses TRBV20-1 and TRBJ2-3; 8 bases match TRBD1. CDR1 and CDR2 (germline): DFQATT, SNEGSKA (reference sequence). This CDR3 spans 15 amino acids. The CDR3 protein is CSARNRGFRTDTQSF. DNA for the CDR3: TGCAGTGCTCGAAACAGGGGGTTTCGCACAGATACGCAGTCTTTT.

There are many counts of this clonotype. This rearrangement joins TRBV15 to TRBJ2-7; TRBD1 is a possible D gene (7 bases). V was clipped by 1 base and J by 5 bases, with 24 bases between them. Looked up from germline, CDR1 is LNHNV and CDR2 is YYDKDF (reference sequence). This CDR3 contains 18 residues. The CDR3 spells CATSRVGGTTGISNEQYF. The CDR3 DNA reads TGTGCCACCAGCAGAGTGGGGGGCACGACAGGGATTAGTAACGAGCAGTACTTC.

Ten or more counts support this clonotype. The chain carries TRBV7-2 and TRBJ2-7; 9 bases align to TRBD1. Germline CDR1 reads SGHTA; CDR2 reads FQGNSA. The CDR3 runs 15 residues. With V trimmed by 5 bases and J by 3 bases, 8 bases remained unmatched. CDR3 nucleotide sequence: TGTGCCAGCAGCACAAAACAGGGGGCTCACTACGAGCAGTACTTC. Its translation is CASSTKQGAHYEQYF.

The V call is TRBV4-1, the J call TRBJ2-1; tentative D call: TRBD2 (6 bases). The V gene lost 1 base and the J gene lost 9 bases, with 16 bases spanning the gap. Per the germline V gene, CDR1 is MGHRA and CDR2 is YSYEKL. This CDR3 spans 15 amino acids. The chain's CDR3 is CASSQGRSRGTEQFF. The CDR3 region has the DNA TGCGCCAGCAGCCAAGGCCGATCCCGGGGGACTGAGCAGTTCTTC.

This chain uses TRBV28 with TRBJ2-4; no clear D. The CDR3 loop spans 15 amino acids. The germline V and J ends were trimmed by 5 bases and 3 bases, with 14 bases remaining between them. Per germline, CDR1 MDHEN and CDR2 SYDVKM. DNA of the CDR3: TGTGCCAGCAGTCCCCCCGGGCTATACAAAAACATTCAGTACTTC. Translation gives CASSPPGLYKNIQYF. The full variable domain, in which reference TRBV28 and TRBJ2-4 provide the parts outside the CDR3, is DVKVTQSSRYLVKRTGEKVFLECVQDMDHENMFWYRQDPGLGLRLIYFSYDVKMKEKGDIPEGYSVSREKKERFSLILESASTNQTSMYLCASSPPGLYKNIQYFGAGTRLSVL.

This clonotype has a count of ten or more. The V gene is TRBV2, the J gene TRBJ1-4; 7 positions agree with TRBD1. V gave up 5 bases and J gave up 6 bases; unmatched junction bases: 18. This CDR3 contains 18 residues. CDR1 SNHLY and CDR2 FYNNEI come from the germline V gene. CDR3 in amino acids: CASSPRRQGFRPDEKLFF. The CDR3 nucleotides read TGTGCCAGCAGTCCCCGCCGACAGGGTTTTCGACCTGATGAAAAACTGTTTTTT.

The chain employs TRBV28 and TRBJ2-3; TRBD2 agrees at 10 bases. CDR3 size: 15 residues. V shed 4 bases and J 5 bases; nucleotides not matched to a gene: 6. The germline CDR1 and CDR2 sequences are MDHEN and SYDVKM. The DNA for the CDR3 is TGTGCCAGCAGTTACCTAGCGGGAGTCGAAGATACGCAGTATTTT. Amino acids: CASSYLAGVEDTQYF.

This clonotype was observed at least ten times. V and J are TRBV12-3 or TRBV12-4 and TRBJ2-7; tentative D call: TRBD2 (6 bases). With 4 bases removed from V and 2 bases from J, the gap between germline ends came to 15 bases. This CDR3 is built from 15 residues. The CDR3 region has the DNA TGTGCCAGCAGTTGGGGACTGGGAGAGGCCTACGAGCAGTACTTC. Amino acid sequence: CASSWGLGEAYEQYF.

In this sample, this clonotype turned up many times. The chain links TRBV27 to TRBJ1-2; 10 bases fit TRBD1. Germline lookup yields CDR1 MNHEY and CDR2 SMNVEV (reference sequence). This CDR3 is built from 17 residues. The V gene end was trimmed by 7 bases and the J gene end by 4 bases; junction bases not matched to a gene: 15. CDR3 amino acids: CASTDRGQAHARYGYTF. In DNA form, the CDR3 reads TGTGCCAGCACCGACAGGGGGCAAGCACACGCTCGCTATGGCTACACCTTC.

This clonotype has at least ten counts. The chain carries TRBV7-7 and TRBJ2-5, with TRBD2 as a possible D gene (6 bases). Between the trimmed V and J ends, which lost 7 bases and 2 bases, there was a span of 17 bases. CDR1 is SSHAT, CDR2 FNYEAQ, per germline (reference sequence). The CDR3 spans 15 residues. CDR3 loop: CASTPRAGPQETQYF. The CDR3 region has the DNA TGTGCCAGCACCCCCCGGGCGGGACCACAAGAGACCCAGTACTTC.

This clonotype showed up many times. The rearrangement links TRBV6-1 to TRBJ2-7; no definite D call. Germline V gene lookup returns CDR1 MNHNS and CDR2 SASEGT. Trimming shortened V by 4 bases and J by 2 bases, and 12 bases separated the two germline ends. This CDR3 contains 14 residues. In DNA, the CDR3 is TGTGCCAGCAGTGCCTTGGCCCTTACCTACGAGCAGTACTTC. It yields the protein CASSALALTYEQYF.

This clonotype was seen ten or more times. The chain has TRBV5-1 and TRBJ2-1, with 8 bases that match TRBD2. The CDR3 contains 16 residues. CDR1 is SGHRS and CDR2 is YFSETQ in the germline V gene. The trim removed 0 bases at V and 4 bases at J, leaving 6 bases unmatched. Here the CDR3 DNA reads TGCGCCAGCAGCTTGGTTGGCGGGGGGCGTTACAATGAGCAGTTCTTC. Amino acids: CASSLVGGGRYNEQFF.

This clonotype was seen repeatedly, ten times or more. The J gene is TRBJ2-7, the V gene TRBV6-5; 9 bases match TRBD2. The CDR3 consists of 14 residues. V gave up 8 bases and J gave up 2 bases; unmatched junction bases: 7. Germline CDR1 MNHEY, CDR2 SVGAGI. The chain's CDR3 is CASLRLAGTYEQYF. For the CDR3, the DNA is TGTGCCAGCTTACGGCTAGCGGGGACCTACGAGCAGTACTTC.

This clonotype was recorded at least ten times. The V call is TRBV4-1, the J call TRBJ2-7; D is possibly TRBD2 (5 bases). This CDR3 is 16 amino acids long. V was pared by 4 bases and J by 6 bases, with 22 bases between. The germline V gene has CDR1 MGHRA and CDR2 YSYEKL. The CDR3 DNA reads TGCGCCAGCAGCCCATCCCCTTCTCCGGGGTTTAGCGAGCAGTACTTC. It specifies CASSPSPSPGFSEQYF.

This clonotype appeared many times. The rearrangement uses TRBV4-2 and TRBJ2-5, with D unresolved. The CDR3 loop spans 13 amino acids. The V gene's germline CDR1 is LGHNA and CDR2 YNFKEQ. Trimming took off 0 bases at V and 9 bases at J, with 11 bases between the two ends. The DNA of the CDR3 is TGTGCCAGCAGCCAAGATCTGACCCGGTCCCAGTACTTC. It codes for CASSQDLTRSQYF.

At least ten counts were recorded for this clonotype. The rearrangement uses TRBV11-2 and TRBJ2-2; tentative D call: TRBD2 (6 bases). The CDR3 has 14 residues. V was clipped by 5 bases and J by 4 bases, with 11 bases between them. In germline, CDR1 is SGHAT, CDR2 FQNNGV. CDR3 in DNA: TGTGCCAGCAGCACCTGGGGGGTCACCGGGGAGCTGTTTTTT. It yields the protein CASSTWGVTGELFF.

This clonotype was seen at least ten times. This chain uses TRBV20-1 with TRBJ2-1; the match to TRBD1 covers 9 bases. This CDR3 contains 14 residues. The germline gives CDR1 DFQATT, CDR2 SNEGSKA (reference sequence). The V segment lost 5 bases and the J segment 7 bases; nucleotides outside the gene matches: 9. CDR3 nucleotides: TGCAGTGCTGCCGGGACAGGGACTTCTAATGAGCAGTTCTTC. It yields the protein CSAAGTGTSNEQFF.

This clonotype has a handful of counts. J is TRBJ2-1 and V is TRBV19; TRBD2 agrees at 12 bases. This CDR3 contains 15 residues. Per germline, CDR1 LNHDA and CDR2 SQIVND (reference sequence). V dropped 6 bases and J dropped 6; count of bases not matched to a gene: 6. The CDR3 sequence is CASRKGLAGFNEQFF. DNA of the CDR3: TGTGCCAGTAGGAAAGGACTAGCGGGATTCAATGAGCAGTTCTTC.

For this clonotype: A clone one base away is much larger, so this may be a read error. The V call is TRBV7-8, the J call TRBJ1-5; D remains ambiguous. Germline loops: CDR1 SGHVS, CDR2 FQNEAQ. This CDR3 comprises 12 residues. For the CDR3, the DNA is TGTGCCAGCAGCTTAGGCCCTCAGCCCCAGCGTTTT. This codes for CASSLGPQPQRF.